This T cell receptor beta chain appears in the sequencing data of a study of cytomegalovirus exposure and HLA in healthy donors. Overall study findings and caveats: When a later analysis compared HLA-associated TCR beta chains with equally common others, the HLA-associated chains turned out to be more clonally expanded and to have lower generation probabilities. The productive fraction for most TCR beta V segments was about 87% or about 30% in an earlier analysis. Among CMV-associated TCR beta chains, most appeared HLA-restricted in a later analysis.

Trimming cost V 0 bases and J 3 bases, with 8 bases left between them. Per the germline V gene, CDR1 is SGHRS and CDR2 is YFSETQ. This CDR3 is 14 amino acids long. It was with 60 Vbeta and 13 Jbeta primers that the PCR ran. Sequencing was performed with immunoSEQ multiplex PCR; in TCRdb, only in-frame clones are kept and a portion is missing. The sample consists of under 150,000 clones, roughly three fifths of them appearing once. This clone has just a few counts. Its cognate antigen is unknown. The specimen sequenced was PBMCs. The V and J genes are TRBV5-1 and TRBJ2-3; tentative D call: TRBD1 (5 bases). This receptor was obtained from a woman aged 35 to 49 in good health and CMV-seronegative. The CDR3, as DNA: TGCGCCAGCAGCTTGGACAGGAGAACAGATACGCAGTATTTT. The encoded protein is CASSLDRRTDTQYF.